This paragraph covers one T cell receptor (beta chain) sequence. Its specificity is not known. One end of the junction varies from germline; a read error may be responsible. Through a sample-barcoded 5' primer and a J-beta primer mix, a second PCR was run for about 7 to 12 cycles. TCRdb passed the 5' RACE reads through MiXCR, listing each CDR3 protein once. The repertoire has 1.5 million or so distinct CDR3 sequences, under 55% of them found once; the top ten carry under 5%. The entry originates in a study of blood T cells in healthy people across ages. Overall study findings and caveats: There were more naive CD4+ cells and higher diversity in long-lived donors than in aged donors. Estimated diversity that came from one million T cells was considered an underestimate.

Germline CDR1 is SGHTA and CDR2 is FQGNSA. CDR3 size: 15 residues. Isolated per sample were at least 6 million PBMCs. This clonotype originated in a young woman in good health. The chain carries TRBV7-2 and TRBJ1-1; TRBD1 agrees at 8 bases. The specimen sequenced was blood. CDR3 sequence: CASSAPTGVVTETFF. CDR3 bases: TGTGCCAGCAGCGCCCCGACAGGGGTAGTCACTGAAACTTTCTTT. Complete variable domain (other parts from reference TRBV7-2 and TRBJ1-1): GAGVSQSPSNKVTEKGKDVELRCDPISGHTALYWYRQSLGQGLEFLIYFQGNSAPDKSGLPSDRFSAERTGGSVSTLTIQRTQQEDSAVYLCASSAPTGVVTETFFGQGTRLTVV.